What follows are 27 T cell receptor beta chains derived from one specimen sequenced in a study of blood T cells in healthy people across ages. The second PCR ran about 6 to 11 cycles with a sample-barcoded 5' primer and J-beta primers. TCRdb re-called the 5' RACE reads with MiXCR, one entry per CDR3 protein. The sample shows about 1.4 million distinct CDR3 sequences, approximately 60% of them seen only once. Sequencing was performed on blood. The receptors come from a young man in good health.

The chain uses TRBV4-1 and TRBJ2-7; 7 bases are shared with TRBD2. Trimming removed 0 bases from V and 4 bases from J; junction bases left unmatched: 6. Germline V gene sequence: CDR1 MGHRA, CDR2 YSYEKL. This CDR3 spans 15 amino acids. Here the CDR3 DNA reads TGCGCCAGCAGCCAAGAGAGACTAGCCTCATACGAGCAGTACTTC. This translates into CASSQERLASYEQYF.

The chain carries TRBV5-1 and TRBJ2-5; TRBD2 aligns across 9 bases. TRBJ2-7 matches the DNA end more closely, so the J call is doubtful. Germline V gene sequence: CDR1 SGHRS, CDR2 YFSETQ. The CDR3 has 15 residues. This chain's CDR3 is CASSRDRLAEDEQYF. CDR3 in DNA: TGCGCCAGCAGCCGCGATCGACTAGCGGAAGACGAGCAGTACTTC.

The rearrangement joins TRBV11-2 to TRBJ1-1, with D possibly being TRBD1 (6 bases). The CDR3 has 14 amino acids. V dropped 5 bases and J dropped 4 bases, with 14 bases sitting between them. Germline V gene lookup returns CDR1 SGHAT and CDR2 FQNNGV. DNA for the CDR3: TGTGCCAGCAGCGCAGACAGGCAGGGCACTGAAGCTTTCTTT. As protein: CASSADRQGTEAFF.

There are a few counts of this clonotype. The CDR3 loop is CASSQAFLDPEQFF. CDR3 coding DNA: TGCGCCAGCAGCCAAGCATTCCTAGATCCTGAGCAGTTCTTC. J is TRBJ2-1 and V is TRBV4-3, with D unresolved. The V and J ends lost 1 base and 9 bases respectively, with 13 bases between them. Germline-derived CDR1 and CDR2 are LGHNA and YSLEER. This CDR3 is 14 amino acids long.

V and J are TRBV4-2 and TRBJ2-5, with 11 positions matching TRBD2. The last part of the DNA fits TRBJ2-7 better; the J call may be wrong. Germline values: CDR1 LGHNA, CDR2 YNFKEQ. The CDR3 loop spans 19 amino acids. As DNA, the CDR3 is TGTGCCAGCAGCCGACCAGACATCCTAGCGGGGGGCGAACCCTACGAGCAGTACTTC. It codes for CASSRPDILAGGEPYEQYF.

This chain links TRBV27 with TRBJ1-2; 7 positions agree with TRBD1. CDR3 length: 13 residues. In germline, CDR1 is MNHEY, CDR2 SMNVEV (reference sequence). The ends lost 6 bases at V and 4 bases at J; junction bases unmatched: 5. CDR3 in DNA: TGTGCCAGCAGGACAGGGCCGGGCTATGGCTACACCTTC. This gives the protein CASRTGPGYGYTF.

The gene calls are TRBV6-5 and TRBJ1-3; possible D gene TRBD1, 6 bases. The CDR3 covers 15 residues. CDR1 is MNHEY and CDR2 is SVGAGI in the germline V gene. V was clipped by 2 bases and J by 0 bases, with 8 bases between them. Written as DNA, the CDR3 is TGTGCCAGCAGTTACGGACAGAGCTCTGGAAACACCATATATTTT. As protein: CASSYGQSSGNTIYF.

This clonotype was found a few times. The chain carries TRBV3-1 and TRBJ2-6; no clear D gene. V was shortened by 2 bases and J by 0 bases, with 5 bases between the two germline ends. This CDR3 has 15 residues. Germline V gene lookup returns CDR1 LGHDT and CDR2 YNNKEL (reference sequence). The CDR3 DNA sequence: TGTGCCAGCAGCCAACAAGCCTCTGGGGCCAACGTCCTGACTTTC. Translated, it gives CASSQQASGANVLTF. Full variable domain (rest looked up from reference TRBV3-1 and TRBJ2-6): DTAVSQTPKYLVTQMGNDKSIKCEQNLGHDTMYWYKQDSKKFLKIMFSYNNKELIINETVPNRFSPKSPDKAHLNLHINSLELGDSAVYFCASSQQASGANVLTFGAGSRLTVL.

The CDR3 DNA follows: TGTGCCAGCAGTTTATGGGGACAGCCGTTGAGCACAGATACGCAGTATTTT. As protein: CASSLWGQPLSTDTQYF. The chain couples TRBV28 to TRBJ2-3, with 7 bases lining up with TRBD1. The germline V gene has CDR1 MDHEN and CDR2 SYDVKM. With V trimmed by 0 bases and J by 0 bases, 6 bases remained unmatched. This CDR3 has 17 residues. Full variable domain (rest looked up from reference TRBV28 and TRBJ2-3): DVKVTQSSRYLVKRTGEKVFLECVQDMDHENMFWYRQDPGLGLRLIYFSYDVKMKEKGDIPEGYSVSREKKERFSLILESASTNQTSMYLCASSLWGQPLSTDTQYFGPGTRLTVL.

In its sample, this clonotype was seen a few times. The chain uses TRBV4-3 and TRBJ1-2; a weak D match, TRBD1 (6 bases). V dropped 0 bases and J dropped 8 bases, with 19 bases sitting between them. Germline V gene lookup returns CDR1 LGHNA and CDR2 YSLEER. CDR3 size: 16 residues. For the CDR3, the DNA is TGCGCCAGCAGCCAAGACAGGGGCTCTACCATCGGGGGCTACACCTTC. Residues: CASSQDRGSTIGGYTF.

The rearrangement joins TRBV5-5 to TRBJ2-7, with 7 bases aligning to TRBD1. J gave up 3 bases and V 4 bases, and 7 bases lay outside the gene matches. Looked up from germline, CDR1 is SGHKS and CDR2 is YYEKEE (reference sequence). CDR3 length: 14 residues. In DNA form, the CDR3 reads TGTGCCAGCAGCGTGGCGGCAGGGGGCTACGAGCAGTACTTC. It specifies CASSVAAGGYEQYF.

V and J are TRBV7-2 and TRBJ1-5; possible D gene TRBD1, 5 bases. Germline-derived CDR1 and CDR2 are SGHTA and FQGNSA. The length of the CDR3 is 13 residues. The CDR3 sequence is CVSSRQHNQPQHF. DNA of the CDR3: TGTGTCAGTAGCCGACAGCACAATCAGCCCCAGCATTTT.

This sequence joins TRBV20-1 and TRBJ2-4; D tentatively fits TRBD1 or TRBD2 (5 bases each). Trimming shortened V by 3 bases and J by 15 bases, and 24 bases separated the two germline ends. The CDR3 spans 14 residues. CDR1 is DFQATT, CDR2 SNEGSKA, per germline (reference sequence). The CDR3 sequence is CSARSGAGLYERYF. In nucleotides, the CDR3 is TGCAGTGCTAGGTCCGGGGCCGGCCTATACGAGCGGTACTTC.

This clonotype occurred once. The rearrangement joins TRBV2 to TRBJ2-1, with 7 bases aligning to TRBD2. CDR1 and CDR2 from the germline V gene are SNHLY and FYNNEI. The CDR3 runs to 15 residues. Trimming took 3 bases from V and 9 from J; bases not matched to a gene: 11. This CDR3 is CASSDRGRAGGEQFF. The CDR3 DNA reads TGTGCCAGCAGTGATAGAGGGAGGGCCGGAGGTGAGCAGTTCTTC. Full variable domain (outside the CDR3, taken from reference TRBV2 and TRBJ2-1): EPEVTQTPSHQVTQMGQEVILRCVPISNHLYFYWYRQILGQKVEFLVSFYNNEISEKSEIFDDQFSVERPDGSNFTLKIRSTKLEDSAMYFCASSDRGRAGGEQFFGPGTRLTVL.

The genes are TRBV5-1 and TRBJ2-5, with TRBD2 matching 14 bases. J was trimmed by 4 bases and V by 9 bases; bases with no gene match: 11. The CDR3 has 16 residues. Germline V gives CDR1 SGHRS, CDR2 YFSETQ. The CDR3 loop is CANITRTSGRSETQYF. DNA of the CDR3: TGCGCCAACATTACCCGGACTAGCGGGAGGTCAGAGACCCAGTACTTC.

The genes are TRBV6-5 and TRBJ2-7, with TRBD1 as a possible D gene (6 bases). This CDR3 spans 13 amino acids. Germline CDR1 MNHEY, CDR2 SVGAGI. V lost 6 bases and J lost 6, with 15 bases in between. This CDR3 is CASRQGKYSEQYF. CDR3 DNA sequence: TGTGCCAGCAGACAGGGAAAGTACAGCGAGCAGTACTTC.

This chain connects TRBV4-1 to TRBJ2-3; TRBD2 matches at 12 bases. This CDR3 has 20 amino acids. Trimming cost V 3 bases and J 3 bases; bases outside gene matches: 16. In germline, CDR1 is MGHRA, CDR2 YSYEKL. CDR3 bases: TGCGCCAGCAGCCAGACCCCAGGACTAGCGGGACACCAGCGGACAGATACGCAGTATTTT. Its protein is CASSQTPGLAGHQRTDTQYF.

The chain recombines TRBV29-1 with TRBJ1-1; D ambiguous. This CDR3 comprises 12 residues. Germline V gene sequence: CDR1 SQVTM, CDR2 ANQGSEA. V lost 7 bases to trimming and J lost 5 bases, with 14 bases between them. The CDR3 spells CSGRKEVTEAFF. The CDR3 region has the DNA TGCAGCGGCCGGAAGGAGGTGACTGAAGCTTTCTTT.

The chain joins TRBV12-3 or TRBV12-4 to TRBJ2-7; 8 bases fit TRBD1. The CDR3 has 13 residues. J was trimmed by 5 bases and V by 6 bases; bases with no gene match: 6. The chain's CDR3 is CASRTGASDEQYF. DNA for the CDR3: TGTGCCAGCAGGACAGGGGCGTCCGACGAGCAGTACTTC.

The chain couples TRBV4-1 to TRBJ2-5, with TRBD1 matching over 9 bases. Germline V gene sequence: CDR1 MGHRA, CDR2 YSYEKL. V gave up 6 bases and J gave up 5 bases; unmatched junction bases: 7. CDR3 length: 14 residues. CDR3 nucleotides: TGCGCCAGCAGGATTACAGGGGGCGACGAGACCCAGTACTTC. Protein sequence: CASRITGGDETQYF.

In its sample, this clonotype was seen a few times. The J gene is TRBJ1-1, the V gene TRBV9; D unresolved. Germline V gene data show CDR1 as SGDLS and CDR2 as YYNGEE. The CDR3 loop spans 17 amino acids. V was trimmed by 0 bases and J by 0 bases, leaving 15 bases between them. The CDR3 spells CASSVGGLGSLNTEAFF. CDR3 coding DNA: TGTGCCAGCAGCGTAGGGGGTTTGGGCTCTTTGAACACTGAAGCTTTCTTT.

V usage is TRBV7-9 and J usage is TRBJ2-5; tentative D call: TRBD2 (7 bases). Germline-derived CDR1 and CDR2 are SEHNR and FQNEAQ (reference sequence). The V gene lost 8 bases and the J gene lost 5 bases, with 18 bases spanning the gap. The CDR3 spans 14 residues. The CDR3 DNA reads as TGTGCCAGCGTCACCTCACAGGGAGGGGAGACCCAGTACTTC. It specifies CASVTSQGGETQYF.

CDR3 coding DNA: TGCGCCAGCACGTTCGCCTGGGTCGGGAAAGGATCCGGGGAGCTGTTTTTT. Its protein product is CASTFAWVGKGSGELFF. The V and J genes are TRBV5-1 and TRBJ2-2; D may be TRBD2 (5 bases). Trimming left V 6 bases short and J 6 bases short, with 24 bases between. CDR1 is SGHRS and CDR2 is YFSETQ in the germline V gene. The CDR3 length is 17 residues.

This clonotype was detected only a few times. CDR3 DNA sequence: TGCAGTGCTTCGGGTGAGGGGGGGAACACTGAAGCTTTCTTT. Protein: CSASGEGGNTEAFF. The gene calls are TRBV20-1 and TRBJ1-1; D might be TRBD1 (6 bases). In germline, CDR1 is DFQATT, CDR2 SNEGSKA (reference sequence). V gave up 5 bases and J gave up 1 base, with 14 bases separating them. This CDR3 is built from 14 residues.

This clonotype has only one observation. The V and J genes are TRBV7-2 and TRBJ1-2; 9 positions agree with TRBD1. The V segment lost 5 bases and the J segment 4 bases; nucleotides outside the gene matches: 8. The CDR3 runs to 15 residues. Germline CDR1 is SGHTA and CDR2 is FQGNSA. The CDR3 loop reads CASSISQGAGYGYTF. For the CDR3, the DNA is TGTGCCAGCAGCATATCACAGGGGGCTGGCTATGGCTACACCTTC.

The V gene is TRBV4-3, the J gene TRBJ2-6; a weak D match, TRBD1 (5 bases). Looked up from germline, CDR1 is LGHNA and CDR2 is YSLEER. The CDR3 runs to 17 residues. V was cut by 3 bases and J by 2 bases, with 14 bases left in between. CDR3 amino acids: CASSQSGFSPGANVLTF. CDR3 in DNA: TGCGCCAGCAGCCAGTCAGGGTTTTCCCCTGGGGCCAACGTCCTGACTTTC.

A few counts support this clonotype. This rearrangement joins TRBV12-3 or TRBV12-4 to TRBJ2-5; D unresolved. The CDR3 is made up of 15 amino acids. Between the trimmed V and J ends, which lost 5 bases and 3 bases, there was a span of 16 bases. CDR3 bases: TGTGCCAGCAGTCAACTGATGGGGTTTGAAGAGACCCAGTACTTC. Translated: CASSQLMGFEETQYF.